The table lists the clone carrying this TCR beta chain with a few counts. Its cognate antigen is unknown. The single heparinised draw taken from each donor contained around 100 mL of blood on average. CDR1 and CDR2 (germline): SQVTM, ANQGSEA. This CDR3 is 11 amino acids long. Unmatched junction bases numbered 5, after V lost 6 bases and J lost 6 bases. These data come from a study of beta chain features in type 1 diabetes. The study, taken as a whole, reports: A definitive answer on HLA type influencing TCRB rearrangement was not reached here.

Of the isolated RNA, all was reverse transcribed, and so the sequenced material was expressed TCRB transcripts. Here immunoSEQ multiplex PCR was the method, and the copy in TCRdb shows in-frame clones only, minus some. The sample includes just over 450,000 clones, 30% of them seen just once. The receptor comes from a man between 18 and 29 years old in good health. The sequenced sample consisted of naive CD4+ T cells from blood. This chain uses TRBV29-1 with TRBJ2-7; TRBD1 aligns across 7 bases. The CDR3 nucleotides are TGCAGCGTGGGGACAGCGCGCGAGCAGTACTTC. Translated, it gives CSVGTAREQYF.